This passage covers 25 T cell receptor beta chains from one sample sequenced in a study of T cells in Graves' hyperthyroidism and ophthalmopathy. RNA transcripts gave rise to amplified TCR beta CDR3 regions. The HTBI primer set was used in a first-round RT-PCR of the TCR CDR3. TCRdb independently ran MiXCR on the multiplex PCR reads; one entry per CDR3 protein. Seen here are about 350,000 distinct CDR3 sequences, around 18% observed once, and the top ten hold less than 20%. Material for sequencing was blood. These TCRs come from a woman aged 40 to 49 with Graves' ophthalmopathy.

This clonotype has at least ten counts. The genes are TRBV28 and TRBJ1-1; no reliable D call. Germline V lookup: CDR1 MDHEN, CDR2 SYDVKM. This CDR3 is 12 amino acids long. Trimming left V 5 bases short and J 6 bases short, with 10 bases between. CDR3 protein: CASSRHMAEAFF. The CDR3 nucleotides are TGTGCCAGCAGTCGCCATATGGCTGAAGCTTTCTTT.

This clonotype has at least ten counts. The chain links TRBV29-1 to TRBJ1-2; no definite D call. The V gene's germline CDR1 is SQVTM and CDR2 ANQGSEA. The CDR3 extends over 13 amino acids. V was shortened by 2 bases and J by 7 bases, with 14 bases between the two germline ends. The CDR3 DNA reads as TGCAGCGTTGAATCCGCTCGTCGGGGTGGCTACACCTTC. It is translated as CSVESARRGGYTF.

Worth noting for this clonotype: This may come from a read error, since a much larger clone is one base off. CDR3 loop: CARSRWETRYF. The CDR3 region has the DNA TGTGCCAGAAGCCGCTGGGAGACCCGGTACTTC. The V and J genes are TRBV14 and TRBJ2-5; the D gene is possibly TRBD2 (5 bases). Germline CDR1 and CDR2: SGHDN and FVKESK. The CDR3 is 11 residues long. Full variable domain (outside the CDR3, taken from reference TRBV14 and TRBJ2-5): EAGVTQFPSHSVIEKGQTVTLRCDPISGHDNLYWYRRVMGKEIKFLLHFVKESKQDESGMPNNRFLAERTGGTYSTLKVQPAELEDSGVYFCARSRWETRYFGPGTRLLVL.

The chain uses TRBV27 and TRBJ1-1; perhaps TRBD1 as D (5 bases). CDR3 size: 17 residues. Germline CDR1 and CDR2: MNHEY and SMNVEV (reference sequence). The V end lost 5 bases, the J end lost 0 bases, and 19 bases lay between the germline ends. The CDR3 DNA sequence: TGTGCCAGCAGTGCCTTCGCAAACAGGTACTTGAACACTGAAGCTTTCTTT. Its translation is CASSAFANRYLNTEAFF.

The chain has TRBV6-8 and TRBJ2-7; D is unclear. V dropped 6 bases and J dropped 2 bases, with 11 bases sitting between them. Germline values: CDR1 MNHGY, CDR2 SAAAGT. The CDR3 contains 13 residues. This CDR3 is CASSSGTTYEQYF. CDR3 DNA: TGTGCCAGCAGCTCGGGTACAACCTACGAGCAGTACTTC.

This clonotype was picked up many times. At one end the junction does not follow the germline gene, possibly because of a read error. This chain uses TRBV7-8 with TRBJ2-7; D remains ambiguous. From germline, CDR1 is SGHVS and CDR2 FQNEAQ. The CDR3 runs 14 residues. As DNA, the CDR3 is TGTGTCAGCAGTCCGGAAGAGGTCCTTTACGAGCAGTACTTC. Translating gives CVSSPEEVLYEQYF.

This clonotype has a count of ten or more. The chain has TRBV20-1 and TRBJ2-7; 7 bases are shared with TRBD2. From germline, CDR1 is DFQATT and CDR2 SNEGSKA (reference sequence). The CDR3 loop spans 15 amino acids. V lost 0 bases to trimming and J lost 2 bases; unmatched junction nucleotides: 7. In DNA form, the CDR3 reads TGCAGTGCTAGAGATTTGGCCAGCGGGACCTACGAGCAGTACTTC. It codes for CSARDLASGTYEQYF.

This clonotype was counted many times. This chain uses TRBV6-1 with TRBJ1-2; no reliable D call. Deletions cut 5 bases from V and 5 bases from J, with 12 bases between. Germline V gene data show CDR1 as MNHNS and CDR2 as SASEGT. The CDR3 has 13 amino acids. CDR3 coding DNA: TGTGCCAGCAGTAAAACGGAGTTATATGGCTACACCTTC. This sequence encodes CASSKTELYGYTF.

This clonotype was observed many times. V usage is TRBV7-2 and J usage is TRBJ2-1; 9 bases match TRBD2. Germline lookup yields CDR1 SGHTA and CDR2 FQGNSA. The J segment lost 8 bases and the V segment lost 0 bases, leaving 11 bases of the junction unmatched. CDR3 length equals 17 residues. The CDR3 here is CASSLAFRAGGWDEQFF. CDR3 in DNA: TGTGCCAGCAGCTTAGCGTTTCGAGCGGGAGGTTGGGATGAGCAGTTCTTC. Based on the CDR3 plus reference TRBV7-2 and TRBJ2-1, the full variable domain is GAGVSQSPSNKVTEKGKDVELRCDPISGHTALYWYRQSLGQGLEFLIYFQGNSAPDKSGLPSDRFSAERTGGSVSTLTIQRTQQEDSAVYLCASSLAFRAGGWDEQFFGPGTRLTVL.

The sample holds many counts of this clonotype. This chain connects TRBV2 to TRBJ2-7; D is unclear. Between the trimmed V and J ends, which lost 2 bases and 7 bases, there was a span of 6 bases. CDR3 size: 11 residues. CDR1 and CDR2 from the germline V gene are SNHLY and FYNNEI. CDR3 bases: TGTGCCAGCAGTGAACTTCTGGAGCAGTACTTC. Residues: CASSELLEQYF.

This clonotype showed up many times. This chain connects TRBV10-3 to TRBJ1-2; D uncertain. This CDR3 has 15 amino acids. Looked up from germline, CDR1 is ENHRY and CDR2 is SYGVKD. Trimming removed 0 bases at V and 0 bases at J, with 8 bases between. CDR3 protein: CAISESAPANYGYTF. The CDR3 DNA is TGTGCCATCAGTGAGTCGGCACCAGCTAACTATGGCTACACCTTC.

V is TRBV7-2 and J is TRBJ2-2, with D possibly TRBD1 on 5 matching bases. There are 14 residues in the CDR3. V was pared by 6 bases and J by 7 bases, with 15 bases between. Germline lookup yields CDR1 SGHTA and CDR2 FQGNSA. CDR3 region: CASRLDKVGGELFF. CDR3 nucleotides: TGTGCCAGCAGGCTGGACAAGGTCGGCGGGGAGCTGTTTTTT.

This sequence joins TRBV7-2 and TRBJ2-5, with 7 bases matching TRBD2. Per germline, CDR1 SGHTA and CDR2 FQGNSA. This CDR3 contains 15 residues. V shed 4 bases, J shed 2 bases, and the junction held 7 bases outside the gene matches. The CDR3 sequence: CASSSVRGRQETQYF. The CDR3 DNA reads TGTGCCAGCAGCTCTGTGCGGGGGAGACAAGAGACCCAGTACTTC.

The V call is TRBV27, the J call TRBJ2-5, with 9 bases that match TRBD2. CDR3 length equals 15 residues. The ends lost 6 bases at V and 0 bases at J; junction bases unmatched: 5. CDR1 is MNHEY, CDR2 SMNVEV, per germline (reference sequence). The CDR3 DNA reads as TGTGCCAGCAGCCGCCGACTAGCGGACCAAGAGACCCAGTACTTC. It encodes CASSRRLADQETQYF.

This clonotype has ten or more counts. V usage is TRBV28 and J usage is TRBJ2-7; TRBD1 agrees at 7 bases. V lost 3 bases, J lost 6 bases, and 8 bases stayed unmatched. The CDR3 runs 14 residues. The V gene's germline CDR1 is MDHEN and CDR2 SYDVKM. The CDR3 reads CASSFWTGRSEQYF. The CDR3 DNA is TGTGCCAGCAGTTTCTGGACAGGAAGGTCCGAGCAGTACTTC.

This clonotype was seen ten or more times. The chain has TRBV27 and TRBJ1-6; D unclear. V was cut by 5 bases and J by 7 bases, with 18 bases left in between. Germline lookup yields CDR1 MNHEY and CDR2 SMNVEV (reference sequence). The CDR3 has 16 residues. CDR3 sequence: CASSVMPGSKNSPLHF. The CDR3, as DNA: TGTGCCAGCAGTGTGATGCCGGGATCAAAGAATTCACCCCTCCACTTT.

In the case of this clonotype: One junction end disagrees with the germline gene, perhaps due to a read error. V gene TRBV12-3 or TRBV12-4 combines with J gene TRBJ2-5, with D possibly matching TRBD1 (5 bases). This CDR3 has 15 amino acids. The CDR3 loop is CASTPGISGLETLYF. In DNA, the CDR3 is TGTGCCAGCACCCCTGGGATTTCAGGGTTGGAGACCCTGTACTTC.

This clonotype was seen many times. The V gene is TRBV12-5, the J gene TRBJ1-2; 7 nucleotides agree with TRBD1. V was clipped by 0 bases and J by 4 bases; unmatched bases: 5. This CDR3 has 15 residues. Germline loops: CDR1 LGHNT, CDR2 FRNRAP. CDR3 coding DNA: TGTGCTAGTGGTTTGGTTCCGGACAGGTTCTATGGCTACACCTTC. Its translation is CASGLVPDRFYGYTF.

The chain employs TRBV20-1 and TRBJ2-7, with TRBD2 matching over 10 bases. Per germline, CDR1 DFQATT and CDR2 SNEGSKA (reference sequence). The CDR3 is made up of 13 amino acids. J gave up 5 bases and V 8 bases, and 9 bases lay outside the gene matches. CDR3 in DNA: TGCAGTCAAACAGGACTAGCGGTCGACGAGCAGTACTTC. This gives the protein CSQTGLAVDEQYF.

This clonotype was detected many times. The rearrangement joins TRBV20-1 to TRBJ2-5; no firm D call. Trimming took 4 bases from V and 3 from J, leaving 6 bases between them. Germline assignment: CDR1 DFQATT and CDR2 SNEGSKA (reference sequence). The CDR3 runs 11 residues. The CDR3: CSAIPKETQYF. The CDR3 nucleotides read TGCAGTGCTATACCAAAAGAGACCCAGTACTTC.

The chain joins TRBV19 to TRBJ2-7; perhaps TRBD2 as D (5 bases). This CDR3 has 16 residues. Germline V gives CDR1 LNHDA, CDR2 SQIVND (reference sequence). The V end lost 3 bases, the J end lost 3 bases, and 18 bases lay between the germline ends. The CDR3 DNA follows: TGTGCCAGTAGTATGCATCGGTTAGCGTGGGACTACGAGCAGTACTTC. Its translation: CASSMHRLAWDYEQYF.

The chain has TRBV28 and TRBJ2-5, with TRBD2 as a possible D gene (6 bases). Germline assignment: CDR1 MDHEN and CDR2 SYDVKM. The V and J ends lost 6 bases and 7 bases respectively, with 15 bases between them. The CDR3 is made up of 13 amino acids. This chain's CDR3 is CASSPGQGGTQYF. DNA for the CDR3: TGTGCCAGCAGCCCCGGCCAGGGAGGGACCCAGTACTTC.

This clonotype occurred many times. This chain uses TRBV20-1 with TRBJ1-6, with D unresolved. CDR1 and CDR2 (germline): DFQATT, SNEGSKA (reference sequence). V was pared by 5 bases and J by 2 bases, with 10 bases between. The CDR3 has 14 amino acids. The chain's CDR3 is CSAADIAYNSPLHF. As DNA, the CDR3 is TGCAGTGCTGCCGACATCGCCTATAATTCACCCCTCCACTTT.

This clonotype was seen repeatedly, ten times or more. This chain connects TRBV29-1 to TRBJ2-7, with 7 bases matching TRBD1. This CDR3 has 13 residues. V dropped 4 bases and J dropped 4; count of bases not matched to a gene: 7. Germline V gene sequence: CDR1 SQVTM, CDR2 ANQGSEA. The CDR3 sequence: CSVVGTVIYEQYF. CDR3 sequence (DNA): TGCAGCGTTGTGGGGACAGTAATATACGAGCAGTACTTC.

Many counts were recorded for this clonotype. V usage is TRBV28 and J usage is TRBJ2-7; 7 bases are shared with TRBD1. The CDR3 extends over 14 amino acids. V was clipped by 6 bases and J by 3 bases; unmatched bases: 8. Germline V gene data show CDR1 as MDHEN and CDR2 as SYDVKM. The DNA for the CDR3 is TGTGCCAGCAGCCCCCATGGACAGGTCTACGAGCAGTACTTC. Translation gives CASSPHGQVYEQYF.